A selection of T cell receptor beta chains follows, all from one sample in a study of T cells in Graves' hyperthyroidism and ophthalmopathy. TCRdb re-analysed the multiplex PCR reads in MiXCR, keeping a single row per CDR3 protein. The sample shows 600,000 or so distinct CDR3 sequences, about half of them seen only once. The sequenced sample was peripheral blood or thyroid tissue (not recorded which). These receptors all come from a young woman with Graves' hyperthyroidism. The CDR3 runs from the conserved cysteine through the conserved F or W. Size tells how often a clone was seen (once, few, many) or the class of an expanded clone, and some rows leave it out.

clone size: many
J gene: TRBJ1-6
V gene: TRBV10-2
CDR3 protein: CASSGRTGVNSPLHF

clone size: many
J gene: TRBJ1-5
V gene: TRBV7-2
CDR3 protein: CASSFLPPHTGNQPQHF

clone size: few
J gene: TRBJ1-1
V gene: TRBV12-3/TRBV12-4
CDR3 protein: CASSKDRGTEAFF

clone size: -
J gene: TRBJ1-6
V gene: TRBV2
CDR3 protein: CASGRDSASPLHF

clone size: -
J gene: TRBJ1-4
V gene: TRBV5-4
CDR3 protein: CASSRGLVEKLFF

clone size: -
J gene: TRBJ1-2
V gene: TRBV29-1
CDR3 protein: CSVSSGTGTGYTF

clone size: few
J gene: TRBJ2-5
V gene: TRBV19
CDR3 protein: CASSMDYLGGTQYF

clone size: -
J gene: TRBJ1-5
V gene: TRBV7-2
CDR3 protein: CASSVEVGYNQPQHF

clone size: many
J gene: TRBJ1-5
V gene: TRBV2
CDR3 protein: CASSTDGNYQPQHF

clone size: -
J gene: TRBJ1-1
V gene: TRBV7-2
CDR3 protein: CASSSTDSGTEAFF

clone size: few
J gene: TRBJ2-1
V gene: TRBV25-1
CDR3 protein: CASSEIAGGPNEQFF

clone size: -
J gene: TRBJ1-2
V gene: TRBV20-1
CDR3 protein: CSAREYAGSYGYTF

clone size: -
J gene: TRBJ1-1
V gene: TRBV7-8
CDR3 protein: CASSLMVTGRRPEAFF

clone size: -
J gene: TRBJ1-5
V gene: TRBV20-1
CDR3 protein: CSARTGGNSLYQPQHF

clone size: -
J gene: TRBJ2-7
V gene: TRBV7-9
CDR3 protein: CASSLRVYEQYF

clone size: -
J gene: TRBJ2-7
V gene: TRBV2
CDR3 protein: CASSQRGEGLDEQYF

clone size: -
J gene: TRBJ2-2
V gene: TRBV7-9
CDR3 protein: CASSIAETASTGELFF

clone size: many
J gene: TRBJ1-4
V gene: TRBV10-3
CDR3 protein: CAISESISQGEKLFF

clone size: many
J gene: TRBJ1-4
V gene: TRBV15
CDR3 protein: CATSRRDSNEKLFF

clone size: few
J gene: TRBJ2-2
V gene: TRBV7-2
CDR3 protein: CASAGGQYNTGELFF